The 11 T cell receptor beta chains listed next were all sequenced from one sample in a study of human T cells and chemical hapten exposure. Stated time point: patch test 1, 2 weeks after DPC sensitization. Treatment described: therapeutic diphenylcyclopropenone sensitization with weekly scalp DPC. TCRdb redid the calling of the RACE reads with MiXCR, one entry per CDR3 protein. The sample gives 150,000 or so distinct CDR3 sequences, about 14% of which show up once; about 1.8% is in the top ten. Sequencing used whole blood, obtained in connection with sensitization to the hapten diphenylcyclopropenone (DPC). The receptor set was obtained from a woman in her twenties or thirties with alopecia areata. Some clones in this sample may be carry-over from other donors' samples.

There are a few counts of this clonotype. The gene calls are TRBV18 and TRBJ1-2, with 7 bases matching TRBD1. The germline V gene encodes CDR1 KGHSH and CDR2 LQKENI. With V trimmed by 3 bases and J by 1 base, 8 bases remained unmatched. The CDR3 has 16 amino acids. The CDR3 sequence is CASSPGIDRVNYGYTF. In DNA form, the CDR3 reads TGTGCCAGCTCACCCGGCATCGACAGGGTTAACTATGGCTACACCTTC.

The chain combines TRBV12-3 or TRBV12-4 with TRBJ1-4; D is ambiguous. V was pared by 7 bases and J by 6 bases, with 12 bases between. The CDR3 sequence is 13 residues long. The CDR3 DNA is TGTGCCAGCAATAAAATTGGGGATGAAAAACTGTTTTTT. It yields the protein CASNKIGDEKLFF.

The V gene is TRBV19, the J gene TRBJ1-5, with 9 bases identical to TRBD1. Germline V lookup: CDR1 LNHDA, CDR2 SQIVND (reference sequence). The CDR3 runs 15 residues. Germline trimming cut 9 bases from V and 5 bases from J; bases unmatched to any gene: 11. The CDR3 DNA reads TGTGCCAGCAGACCGGGACAGGGACCTTATCAGCCCCAGCATTTT. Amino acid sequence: CASRPGQGPYQPQHF.

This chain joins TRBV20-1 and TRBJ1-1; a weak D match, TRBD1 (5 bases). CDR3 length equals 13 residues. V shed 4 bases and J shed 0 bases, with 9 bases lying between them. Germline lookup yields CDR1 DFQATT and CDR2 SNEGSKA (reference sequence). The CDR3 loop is CSATGGVNTEAFF. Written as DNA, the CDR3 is TGCAGTGCTACGGGAGGGGTGAACACTGAAGCTTTCTTT.

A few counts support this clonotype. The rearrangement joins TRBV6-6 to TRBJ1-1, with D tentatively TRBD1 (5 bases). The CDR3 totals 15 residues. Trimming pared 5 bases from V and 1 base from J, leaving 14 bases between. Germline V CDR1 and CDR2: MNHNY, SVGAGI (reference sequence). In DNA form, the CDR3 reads TGTGCCAGCAGTCCGGGTCGGGACGGGAACACTGAAGCTTTCTTT. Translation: CASSPGRDGNTEAFF.

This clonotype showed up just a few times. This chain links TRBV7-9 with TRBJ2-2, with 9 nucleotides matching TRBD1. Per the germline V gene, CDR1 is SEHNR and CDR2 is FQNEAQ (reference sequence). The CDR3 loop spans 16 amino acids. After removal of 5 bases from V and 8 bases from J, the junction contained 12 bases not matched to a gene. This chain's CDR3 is CASSKPGQGGLGELFF. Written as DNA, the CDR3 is TGTGCCAGCAGCAAACCGGGACAGGGCGGCTTGGGGGAGCTGTTTTTT.

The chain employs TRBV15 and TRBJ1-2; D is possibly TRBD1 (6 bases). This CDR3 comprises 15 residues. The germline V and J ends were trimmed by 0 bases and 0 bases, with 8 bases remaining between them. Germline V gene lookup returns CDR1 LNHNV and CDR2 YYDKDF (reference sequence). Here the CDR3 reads CATSREQGANYGYTF. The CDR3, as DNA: TGTGCCACCAGCAGAGAACAGGGAGCTAACTATGGCTACACCTTC.

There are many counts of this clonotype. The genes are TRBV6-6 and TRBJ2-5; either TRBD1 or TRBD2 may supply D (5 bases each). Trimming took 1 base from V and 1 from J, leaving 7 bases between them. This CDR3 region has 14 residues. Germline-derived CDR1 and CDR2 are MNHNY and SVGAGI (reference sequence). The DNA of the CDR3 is TGTGCCAGCAGTTACTTGGGGGTCCAAGAGACCCAGTACTTC. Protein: CASSYLGVQETQYF.

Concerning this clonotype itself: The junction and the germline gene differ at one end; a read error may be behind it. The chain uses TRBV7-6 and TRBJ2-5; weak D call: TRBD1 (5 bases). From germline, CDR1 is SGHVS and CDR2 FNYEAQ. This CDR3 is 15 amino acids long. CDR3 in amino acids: CAGSLDVGPEETQYF. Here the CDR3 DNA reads TGTGCCGGCAGCTTAGATGTGGGGCCGGAAGAGACCCAGTACTTC.

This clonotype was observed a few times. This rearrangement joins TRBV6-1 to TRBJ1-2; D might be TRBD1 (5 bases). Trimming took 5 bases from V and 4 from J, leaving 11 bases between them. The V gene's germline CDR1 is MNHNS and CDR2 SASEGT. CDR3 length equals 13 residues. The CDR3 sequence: CASSRRTLYGYTF. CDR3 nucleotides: TGTGCCAGCAGTAGAAGGACACTCTATGGCTACACCTTC.

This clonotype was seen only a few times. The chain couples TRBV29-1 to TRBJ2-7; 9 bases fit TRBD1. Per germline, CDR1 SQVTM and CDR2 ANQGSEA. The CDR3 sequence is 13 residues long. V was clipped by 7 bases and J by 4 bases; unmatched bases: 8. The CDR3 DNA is TGCAGCGCCGGACAGGGGAGGTCTTACGAGCAGTACTTC. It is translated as CSAGQGRSYEQYF.